These 6 T cell receptor beta chains were sequenced from one sample in a study of T cell repertoires in cytomegalovirus infection. A single record per CDR3 protein comes from TCRdb applying MiXCR to the reads. The table lists some 100,000 distinct CDR3 sequences, around 30% of them singletons. Their antigens are not known. Sequenced here: CD8+ T cells from cultured PBMCs, sampled from culture after CMV antigen stimulation. These receptors originate from a human donor in good health (CMV status not recorded). Some clones in this sample may be carry-over from other donors' samples.

This chain joins TRBV3-1 and TRBJ1-1; maybe TRBD1 (6 bases). The CDR3 runs to 15 residues. With 0 bases removed from V and 6 bases from J, the gap between germline ends came to 14 bases. CDR1 LGHDT and CDR2 YNNKEL come from the germline V gene (reference sequence). CDR3 in DNA: TGTGCCAGCAGCCAAGATGTGGGGGCCGTGGCTGAAGCTTTCTTT. Its protein is CASSQDVGAVAEAFF.

The chain combines TRBV7-8 with TRBJ1-6; D is undetermined. Germline CDR1 is SGHVS and CDR2 is FQNEAQ. The CDR3 runs to 16 residues. Trimming cost V 3 bases and J 0 bases, with 9 bases left between them. CDR3 sequence: CASSFRRSSYNSPLHF. The CDR3 bases are TGTGCCAGCAGCTTCAGACGTAGCTCCTATAATTCACCCCTCCACTTT.

This clonotype turned up a few times. The chain carries TRBV4-1 and TRBJ2-2; unclear D gene. Trimming shortened V by 4 bases and J by 0 bases, and 12 bases separated the two germline ends. The CDR3 has 16 amino acids. Germline V gene lookup returns CDR1 MGHRA and CDR2 YSYEKL. The CDR3 loop is CASSPTGFTNTGELFF. For the CDR3, the DNA is TGCGCCAGCAGCCCGACCGGATTTACGAACACCGGGGAGCTGTTTTTT.

This clonotype was detected only a few times. This chain connects TRBV19 to TRBJ2-7; 11 nucleotides line up with TRBD1. V lost 3 bases to trimming and J lost 3 bases; unmatched junction nucleotides: 4. Looked up from germline, CDR1 is LNHDA and CDR2 is SQIVND (reference sequence). The CDR3 spans 15 residues. In nucleotides, the CDR3 is TGTGCCAGTAGTATCGGGACAGGGGGACACTACGAGCAGTACTTC. This encodes CASSIGTGGHYEQYF. Drawing the rest from reference TRBV19 and TRBJ2-7, the complete variable domain is DGGITQSPKYLFRKEGQNVTLSCEQNLNHDAMYWYRQDPGQGLRLIYYSQIVNDFQKGDIAEGYSVSREKKESFPLTVTSAQKNPTAFYLCASSIGTGGHYEQYFGPGTRLTVT.

This chain uses TRBV7-9 with TRBJ2-1; no reliable D call. Germline assignment: CDR1 SEHNR and CDR2 FQNEAQ (reference sequence). V lost 3 bases and J lost 0, with 9 bases in between. The CDR3 covers 15 residues. The chain's CDR3 is CASSLGTSSYNEQFF. In DNA form, the CDR3 reads TGTGCCAGCAGCTTGGGCACGAGCTCCTACAATGAGCAGTTCTTC.

This clonotype was recorded many times. The chain employs TRBV28 and TRBJ2-7, with a possible D match to TRBD2 (5 bases). There are 14 residues in the CDR3. Germline CDR1 and CDR2: MDHEN and SYDVKM. V was trimmed by 5 bases and J by 5 bases, leaving 16 bases between them. This chain's CDR3 is CASSAHEVRDEQYF. CDR3 sequence (DNA): TGTGCCAGCAGTGCCCACGAAGTGAGGGACGAGCAGTACTTC.